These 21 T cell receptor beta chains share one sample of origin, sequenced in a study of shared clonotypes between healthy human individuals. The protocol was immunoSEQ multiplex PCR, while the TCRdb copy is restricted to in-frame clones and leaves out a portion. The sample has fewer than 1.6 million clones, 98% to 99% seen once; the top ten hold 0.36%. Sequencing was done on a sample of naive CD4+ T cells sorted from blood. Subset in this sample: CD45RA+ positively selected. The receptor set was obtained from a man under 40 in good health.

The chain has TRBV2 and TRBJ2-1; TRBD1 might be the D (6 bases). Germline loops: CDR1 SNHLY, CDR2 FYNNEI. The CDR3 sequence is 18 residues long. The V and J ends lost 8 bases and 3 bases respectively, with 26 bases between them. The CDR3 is CASLGNRQAQSGYNEQFF. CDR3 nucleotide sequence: TGTGCCAGCTTAGGTAATCGACAGGCACAATCAGGCTACAATGAGCAGTTCTTC. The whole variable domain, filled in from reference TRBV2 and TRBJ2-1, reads EPEVTQTPSHQVTQMGQEVILRCVPISNHLYFYWYRQILGQKVEFLVSFYNNEISEKSEIFDDQFSVERPDGSNFTLKIRSTKLEDSAMYFCASLGNRQAQSGYNEQFFGPGTRLTVL.

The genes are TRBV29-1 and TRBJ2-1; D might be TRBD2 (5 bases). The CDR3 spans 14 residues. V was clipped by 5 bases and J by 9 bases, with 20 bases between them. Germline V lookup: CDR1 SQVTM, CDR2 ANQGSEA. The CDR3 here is CSVREYPQGGEQFF. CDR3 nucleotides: TGCAGCGTTCGTGAGTATCCCCAAGGAGGTGAGCAGTTCTTC.

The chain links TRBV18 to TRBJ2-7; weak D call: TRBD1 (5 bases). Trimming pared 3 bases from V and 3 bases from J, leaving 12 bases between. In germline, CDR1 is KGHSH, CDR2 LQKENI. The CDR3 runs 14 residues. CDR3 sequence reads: CASSPSGQLYEQYF. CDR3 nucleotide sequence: TGTGCCAGCTCACCCTCAGGGCAGCTCTACGAGCAGTACTTC.

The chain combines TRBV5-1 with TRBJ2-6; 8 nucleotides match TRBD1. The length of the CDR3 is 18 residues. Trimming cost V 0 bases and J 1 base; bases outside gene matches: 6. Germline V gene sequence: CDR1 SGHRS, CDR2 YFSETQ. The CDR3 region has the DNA TGCGCCAGCAGCTTGGTGTCAGGGGGCGTTTCTGGGGCCAACGTCCTGACTTTC. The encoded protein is CASSLVSGGVSGANVLTF.

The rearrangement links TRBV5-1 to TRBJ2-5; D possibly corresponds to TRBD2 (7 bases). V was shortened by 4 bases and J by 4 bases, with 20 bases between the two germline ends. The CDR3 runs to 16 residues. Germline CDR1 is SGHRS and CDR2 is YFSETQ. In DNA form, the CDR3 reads TGCGCCAGCAGCCCTCATACAAGAAGGGGGGGAGAGACCCAGTACTTC. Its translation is CASSPHTRRGGETQYF. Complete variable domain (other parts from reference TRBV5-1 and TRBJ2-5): KAGVTQTPRYLIKTRGQQVTLSCSPISGHRSVSWYQQTPGQGLQFLFEYFSETQRNKGNFPGRFSGRQFSNSRSEMNVSTLELGDSALYLCASSPHTRRGGETQYFGPGTRLLVL.

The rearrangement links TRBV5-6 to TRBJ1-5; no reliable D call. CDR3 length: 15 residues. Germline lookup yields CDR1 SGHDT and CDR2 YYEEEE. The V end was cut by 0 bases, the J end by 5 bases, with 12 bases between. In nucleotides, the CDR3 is TGTGCCAGCAGCTTGGGGGATTGGTCCGATCAGCCCCAGCATTTT. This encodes CASSLGDWSDQPQHF.

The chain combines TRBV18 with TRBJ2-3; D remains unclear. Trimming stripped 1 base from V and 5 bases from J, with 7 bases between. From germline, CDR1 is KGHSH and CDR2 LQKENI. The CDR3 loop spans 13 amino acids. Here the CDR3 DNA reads TGTGCCAGCTCACCACAGGATGGAGATACGCAGTATTTT. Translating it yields CASSPQDGDTQYF.

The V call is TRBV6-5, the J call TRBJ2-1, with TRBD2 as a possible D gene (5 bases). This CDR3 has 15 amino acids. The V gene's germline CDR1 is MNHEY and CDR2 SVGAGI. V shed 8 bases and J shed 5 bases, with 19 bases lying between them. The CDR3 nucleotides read TGTGCCAGCCGGGGTGGACGCTCGAGAAACAATGAGCAGTTCTTC. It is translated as CASRGGRSRNNEQFF.

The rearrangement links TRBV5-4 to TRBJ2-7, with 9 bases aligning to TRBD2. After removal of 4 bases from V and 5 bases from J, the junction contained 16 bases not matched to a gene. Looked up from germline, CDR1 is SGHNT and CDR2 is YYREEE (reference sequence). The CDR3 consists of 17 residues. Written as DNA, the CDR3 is TGTGCCAGCAGCCGGAGGGCGGCGGGAGGGCCGATCCACGAGCAGTACTTC. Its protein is CASSRRAAGGPIHEQYF.

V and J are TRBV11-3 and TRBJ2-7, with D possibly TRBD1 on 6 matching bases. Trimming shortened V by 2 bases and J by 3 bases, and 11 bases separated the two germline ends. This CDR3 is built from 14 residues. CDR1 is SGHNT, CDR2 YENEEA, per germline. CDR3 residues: CASSLLPTGYEQYF. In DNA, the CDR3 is TGTGCCAGCAGCTTACTCCCGACAGGCTACGAGCAGTACTTC. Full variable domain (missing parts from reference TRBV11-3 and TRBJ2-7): EAGVVQSPRYKIIEKKQPVAFWCNPISGHNTLYWYLQNLGQGPELLIRYENEEAVDDSQLPKDRFSAERLKGVDSTLKIQPAELGDSAVYLCASSLLPTGYEQYFGPGTRLTVT.

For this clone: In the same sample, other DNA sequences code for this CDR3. The CDR3 is CASSVGQGHTEAFF. Written as DNA, the CDR3 is TGTGCCAGCAGCGTAGGGCAGGGGCACACTGAAGCTTTCTTT. J is TRBJ1-1 and V is TRBV9, with TRBD1 as a possible D gene (6 bases). Per the germline V gene, CDR1 is SGDLS and CDR2 is YYNGEE. The germline V and J ends were trimmed by 0 bases and 3 bases, with 9 bases remaining between them. This CDR3 region has 14 residues.

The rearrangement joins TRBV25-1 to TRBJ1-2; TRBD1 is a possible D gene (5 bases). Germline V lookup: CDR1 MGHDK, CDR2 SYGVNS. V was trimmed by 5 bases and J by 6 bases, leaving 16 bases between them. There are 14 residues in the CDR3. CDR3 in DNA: TGTGCCAGCAGTCGCCACTTAGGGGTCGATGGCTACACCTTC. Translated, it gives CASSRHLGVDGYTF.

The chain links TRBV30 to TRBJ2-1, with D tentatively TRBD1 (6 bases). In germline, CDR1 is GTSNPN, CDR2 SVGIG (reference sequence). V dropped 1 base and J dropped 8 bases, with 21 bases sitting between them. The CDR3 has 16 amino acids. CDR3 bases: TGTGCCTGGAGTGATCAGGTTTGGGACACCGAACATGAGCAGTTCTTC. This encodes CAWSDQVWDTEHEQFF.

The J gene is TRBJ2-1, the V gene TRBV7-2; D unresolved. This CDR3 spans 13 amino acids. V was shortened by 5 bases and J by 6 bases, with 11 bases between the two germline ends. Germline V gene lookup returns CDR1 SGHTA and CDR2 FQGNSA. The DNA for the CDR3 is TGTGCCAGCAGCCTACCCTCCCTCAATGAGCAGTTCTTC. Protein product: CASSLPSLNEQFF.

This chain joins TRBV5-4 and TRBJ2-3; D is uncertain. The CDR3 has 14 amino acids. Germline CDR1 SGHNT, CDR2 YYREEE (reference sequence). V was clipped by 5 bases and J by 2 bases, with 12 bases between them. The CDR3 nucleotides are TGTGCCAGCAGACCGGACCTAAACACAGATACGCAGTATTTT. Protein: CASRPDLNTDTQYF.

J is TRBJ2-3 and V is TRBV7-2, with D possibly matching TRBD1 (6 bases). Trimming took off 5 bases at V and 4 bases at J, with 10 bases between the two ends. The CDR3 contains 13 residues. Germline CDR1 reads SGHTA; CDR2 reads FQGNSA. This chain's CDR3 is CASSRNRADTQYF. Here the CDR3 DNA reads TGTGCCAGCAGCCGAAACAGGGCAGATACGCAGTATTTT. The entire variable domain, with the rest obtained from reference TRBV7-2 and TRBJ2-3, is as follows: GAGVSQSPSNKVTEKGKDVELRCDPISGHTALYWYRQSLGQGLEFLIYFQGNSAPDKSGLPSDRFSAERTGGSVSTLTIQRTQQEDSAVYLCASSRNRADTQYFGPGTRLTVL.

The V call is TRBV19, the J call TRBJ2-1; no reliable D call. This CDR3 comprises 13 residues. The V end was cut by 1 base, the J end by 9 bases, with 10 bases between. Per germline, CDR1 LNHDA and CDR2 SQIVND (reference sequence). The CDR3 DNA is TGTGCCAGTAGTATAGCCATACATTTTGAGCAGTTCTTC. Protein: CASSIAIHFEQFF.

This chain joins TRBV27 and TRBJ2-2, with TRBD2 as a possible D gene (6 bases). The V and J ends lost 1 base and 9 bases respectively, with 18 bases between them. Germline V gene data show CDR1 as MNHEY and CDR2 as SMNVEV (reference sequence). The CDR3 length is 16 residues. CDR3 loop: CASSLLGGPLTWELFF. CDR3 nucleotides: TGTGCCAGCAGTTTATTGGGGGGTCCATTAACATGGGAGCTGTTTTTT.

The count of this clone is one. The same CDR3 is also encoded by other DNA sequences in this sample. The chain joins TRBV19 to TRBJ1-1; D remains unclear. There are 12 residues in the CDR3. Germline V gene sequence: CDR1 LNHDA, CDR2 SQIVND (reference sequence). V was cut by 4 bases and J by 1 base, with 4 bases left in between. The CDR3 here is CASSRTNTEAFF. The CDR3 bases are TGTGCCAGTAGTAGAACGAACACTGAAGCTTTCTTT.

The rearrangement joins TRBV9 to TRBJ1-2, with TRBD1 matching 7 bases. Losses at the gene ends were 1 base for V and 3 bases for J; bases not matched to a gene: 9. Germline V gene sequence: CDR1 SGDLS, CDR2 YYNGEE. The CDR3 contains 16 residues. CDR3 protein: CASSVSPDRSYYGYTF. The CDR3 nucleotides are TGTGCCAGCAGCGTATCCCCGGACAGGTCGTACTATGGCTACACCTTC.

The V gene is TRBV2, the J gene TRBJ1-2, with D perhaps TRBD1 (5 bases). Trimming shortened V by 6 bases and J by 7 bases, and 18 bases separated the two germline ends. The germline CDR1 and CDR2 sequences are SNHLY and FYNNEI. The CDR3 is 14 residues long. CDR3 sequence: CASRGGTFLGGYTF. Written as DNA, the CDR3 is TGTGCCAGCAGGGGGGGGACCTTCCTCGGTGGCTACACCTTC.